A selection of T cell receptor beta chains follows, all from one sample in a study of T-cell memory formation after mild COVID-19. From the 5' RACE reads, TCRdb called clonotypes with MiXCR, one entry per CDR3 protein. The data show 260,000 or so distinct CDR3 sequences, 16% seen once. Sequencing was done on a sample of PBMCs or a T cell subset sorted from them (not recorded which). These receptors all stem from a man younger than 35 who had mild COVID-19 (a few samples of this study predate the infection). Cell type and time point are not known. Both conserved end residues are part of each CDR3.

CDR3aa: CASSPGGLPYGYTF
j_gene: TRBJ1-2
v_gene: TRBV7-9

CDR3aa: CASIEDTEAFF
j_gene: TRBJ1-1
v_gene: TRBV5-1

CDR3aa: CASSSRTGTNYGYTF
j_gene: TRBJ1-2
v_gene: TRBV11-2

CDR3aa: CATNKDRASNQPQHF
j_gene: TRBJ1-5
v_gene: TRBV15

CDR3aa: CASSEGAGAAWETQYF
j_gene: TRBJ2-5
v_gene: TRBV2

CDR3aa: CASSLVVGGIFSGELFF
j_gene: TRBJ2-2
v_gene: TRBV7-8

CDR3aa: CASSVTGETEAFF
j_gene: TRBJ1-1
v_gene: TRBV5-1

CDR3aa: CASLGTTNEQFF
j_gene: TRBJ2-1
v_gene: TRBV5-4

CDR3aa: CSVEDSQYNIQYF
j_gene: TRBJ2-4
v_gene: TRBV29-1

CDR3aa: CASSLRGLTEAFF
j_gene: TRBJ1-1
v_gene: TRBV9

CDR3aa: CSARGTLQETQYF
j_gene: TRBJ2-5
v_gene: TRBV20-1

CDR3aa: CASSYAGGYEQYF
j_gene: TRBJ2-7
v_gene: TRBV6-5

CDR3aa: CASSVGRQGEQYF
j_gene: TRBJ2-7
v_gene: TRBV9

CDR3aa: CASRPRDRDGDEQFF
j_gene: TRBJ2-1
v_gene: TRBV12-3/TRBV12-4

CDR3aa: CASSYGGVGYGYTF
j_gene: TRBJ1-2
v_gene: TRBV14

CDR3aa: CASSVAGALGYTF
j_gene: TRBJ1-2
v_gene: TRBV9

CDR3aa: CASSSSLGARDEQFF
j_gene: TRBJ2-1
v_gene: TRBV7-9

CDR3aa: CASSVRDRHNEQFF
j_gene: TRBJ2-1
v_gene: TRBV6-5

CDR3aa: CASSSRVEKKDTQYF
j_gene: TRBJ2-3
v_gene: TRBV5-6

CDR3aa: CAISEGYREQFF
j_gene: TRBJ2-1
v_gene: TRBV10-3

CDR3aa: CSARTLGLEDTQYF
j_gene: TRBJ2-3
v_gene: TRBV20-1

CDR3aa: CASMDRVGHEQFF
j_gene: TRBJ2-1
v_gene: TRBV27

CDR3aa: CASSQDFGPLTYNEQFF
j_gene: TRBJ2-1
v_gene: TRBV4-1

CDR3aa: CASSWASAGQGTYEQYF
j_gene: TRBJ2-7
v_gene: TRBV5-1

CDR3aa: CASSSGEWNILHF
j_gene: TRBJ1-6
v_gene: TRBV7-9

CDR3aa: CASSFQDTDTQYF
j_gene: TRBJ2-3
v_gene: TRBV5-8

CDR3aa: CASSTQGANYGYTF
j_gene: TRBJ1-2
v_gene: TRBV4-3

CDR3aa: CASSPTWTATNYGYTF
j_gene: TRBJ1-2
v_gene: TRBV7-9

CDR3aa: CASSGPSRETQYF
j_gene: TRBJ2-5
v_gene: TRBV5-4

CDR3aa: CASSPPGGGTVTYNEQFF
j_gene: TRBJ2-1
v_gene: TRBV4-2

CDR3aa: CAISESRGEYNEQFF
j_gene: TRBJ2-1
v_gene: TRBV10-3

CDR3aa: CASSPGLPRETQYF
j_gene: TRBJ2-5
v_gene: TRBV5-1

CDR3aa: CATSRVGWSIQYF
j_gene: TRBJ2-4
v_gene: TRBV15

CDR3aa: CASSLWGQGGLNEQFF
j_gene: TRBJ2-1
v_gene: TRBV28

CDR3aa: CASSMFGVAGELFF
j_gene: TRBJ2-2
v_gene: TRBV19

CDR3aa: CASRVFPDEKLFF
j_gene: TRBJ1-4
v_gene: TRBV25-1

CDR3aa: CASSLRSRGFLSSYNEQFF
j_gene: TRBJ2-1
v_gene: TRBV11-2

CDR3aa: CASSFAGANYGYTF
j_gene: TRBJ1-2
v_gene: TRBV7-2

CDR3aa: CASSREGRGGTPATDTQYF
j_gene: TRBJ2-3
v_gene: TRBV7-2

CDR3aa: CASSLAHSDTQYF
j_gene: TRBJ2-3
v_gene: TRBV7-2

CDR3aa: CASSHGRAAETQYF
j_gene: TRBJ2-5
v_gene: TRBV7-2

CDR3aa: CASSPAGTSSYNEQFF
j_gene: TRBJ2-1
v_gene: TRBV9

CDR3aa: CASSGNYNEQFF
j_gene: TRBJ2-1
v_gene: TRBV5-1

CDR3aa: CASSRKGPPGDEQFF
j_gene: TRBJ2-1
v_gene: TRBV11-1

CDR3aa: CASDQEAFF
j_gene: TRBJ1-1
v_gene: TRBV4-2

CDR3aa: CASSKRQGSGNTIYF
j_gene: TRBJ1-3
v_gene: TRBV12-3/TRBV12-4

CDR3aa: CSAIQTSSYNEQFF
j_gene: TRBJ2-1
v_gene: TRBV20-1

CDR3aa: CASSPLWRGSYEQYF
j_gene: TRBJ2-7
v_gene: TRBV4-1

CDR3aa: CASSTVQGPITDTQYF
j_gene: TRBJ2-3
v_gene: TRBV18

CDR3aa: CASHRGLRMEKLFF
j_gene: TRBJ1-4
v_gene: TRBV19

CDR3aa: CASSLGRVFYGYTF
j_gene: TRBJ1-2
v_gene: TRBV5-6

CDR3aa: CASSQEGLASATQYF
j_gene: TRBJ2-3
v_gene: TRBV3-1

CDR3aa: CASSVDPSARGTEAFF
j_gene: TRBJ1-1
v_gene: TRBV9

CDR3aa: CASSSRTLDYEQYF
j_gene: TRBJ2-7
v_gene: TRBV7-2

CDR3aa: CASGERTEQFF
j_gene: TRBJ2-1
v_gene: TRBV2

CDR3aa: CASSLVGVLAKNIQYF
j_gene: TRBJ2-4
v_gene: TRBV7-2

CDR3aa: CASSLRTGSRRPQHF
j_gene: TRBJ1-5
v_gene: TRBV6-2/TRBV6-3

CDR3aa: CASSIRSGGRGYTF
j_gene: TRBJ1-2
v_gene: TRBV19

CDR3aa: CASSSTGAGETQYF
j_gene: TRBJ2-5
v_gene: TRBV7-7

CDR3aa: CASSSKGTSGGSTDTQYF
j_gene: TRBJ2-3
v_gene: TRBV5-1